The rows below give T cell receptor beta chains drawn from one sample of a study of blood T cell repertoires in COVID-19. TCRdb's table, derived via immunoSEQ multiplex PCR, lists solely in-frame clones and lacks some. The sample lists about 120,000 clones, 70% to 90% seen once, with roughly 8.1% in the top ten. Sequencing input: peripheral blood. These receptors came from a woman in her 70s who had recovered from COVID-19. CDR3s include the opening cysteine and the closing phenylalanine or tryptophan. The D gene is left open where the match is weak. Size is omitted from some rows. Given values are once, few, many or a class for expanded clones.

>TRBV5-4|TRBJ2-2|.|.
CASSWGDTGELFF
TGTGCCAGCAGCTGGGGGGACACCGGGGAGCTGTTTTTT
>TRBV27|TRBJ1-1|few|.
CARGEGKGTEAFF
TGTGCCAGGGGGGAGGGGAAGGGCACTGAAGCTTTCTTT
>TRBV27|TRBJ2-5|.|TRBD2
CASRARVRGSFRFAETQYF
TGTGCCAGCAGGGCGAGGGTGCGGGGGAGTTTCAGGTTTGCGGAGACCCAGTACTTC
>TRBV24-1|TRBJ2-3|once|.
CATGAFDEADTQYF
TGTGCCACCGGAGCCTTCGACGAGGCAGATACGCAGTATTTT
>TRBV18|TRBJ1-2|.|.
CASSSDRLYGYTF
TGTGCCAGCTCATCAGACAGGCTCTATGGCTACACCTTC
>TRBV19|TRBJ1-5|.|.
CATTPGDSITQHF
TGTGCCACCACTCCGGGGGACTCCATCACCCAGCATTTT
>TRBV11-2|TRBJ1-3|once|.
CASSLVRGSTSGNTIYF
TGTGCCAGCAGCTTAGTTAGAGGCAGCACCTCTGGAAACACCATATATTTT
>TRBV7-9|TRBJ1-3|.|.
CASSLSGSGNTIYF
TGTGCCAGCAGCTTATCAGGGTCCGGAAACACCATATATTTT
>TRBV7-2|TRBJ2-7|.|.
CASSLAEGTYEQYF
TGTGCCAGCAGCTTAGCTGAGGGTACCTACGAGCAGTACTTC
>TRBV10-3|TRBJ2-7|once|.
CAISEVRGGGWEQYF
TGTGCCATCAGTGAGGTCCGAGGAGGGGGCTGGGAGCAGTACTTC